The TCR beta chain described here comes from a study of T cell responses to AZD1222 COVID-19 vaccine (dated by TCRdb to about 2021). Notes on the research overall: TCR sequencing covered fewer than 250 trial participants: some 210 given two doses of AZD1222 and 26 given two doses of MenACWY control vaccine. Enrollment into the trials was organized by age into subgroups of 18-55, 56-69 and 70-plus years, and those subgroups contained approximately 160, 26 and 62 TCR-sequenced participants, respectively.

Comment on this clone: The antigen it binds to is not known. The record has no base qualities; no much larger clone is one base away.

The CDR3 regions of human TCRbeta chains were subjected to immunosequencing. From the authors' description of their analysis: Repertoire TCRs were matched against a reference library of SARS-CoV-2-specific TCRs generated with the MIRA antigen-specificity platform. Breadth was defined as the fraction of unique TCRs that were SARS-CoV-2-associated. Depth was defined as the fraction of total T cells that were SARS-CoV-2-associated. Each spike-specific TCR was assigned to its reactive spike region and to a CD4 or CD8 class using the MIRA data. Log10-transformed breadth and depth values were compared by one-way ANOVA with Sidak's multiple comparisons tests. Here the immuneACCESS table is served through TCRdb, limited to in-frame sequences with V and J called. Missing clones are a known gap in these copies; in checked studies unresolved V genes cover under half, and the rest lacks a known reason. V and J calls and clone size are given by that table; D and trimming were obtained from the DNA. The sample table shows about 94,000 clones, and roughly 90% are seen once. The top ten clonotypes cover around an eighth of the sample.

Trimming removed 5 bases from V and 2 bases from J; the gene matches leave 9 bases unexplained. CDR1 is given as MNHEY and CDR2 as SVGEGT, both from the germline V gene. The CDR3 has 15 amino acids, counting the end cysteine and phenylalanine. Only the CDR3 portion is preserved as DNA: 45 bases, with reading frame beginning at the first base. In light of the paper, this sample's time point label describes: about 28 days (+/-7) after the second vaccine dose. AZD1222 recipients given second doses at about 4 weeks or at about 12 weeks were pooled, since spike-specific TCR depth and breadth were not found to differ between the two schedules. The vaccinee samples were drawn from two UK trials, COV001 and COV002, one of which was a single-blind randomized controlled phase 2/3 trial testing AZD1222 (ChAdOx1 nCoV-19) in healthy adults. For TCRbeta chain sequencing, PBMC samples from trial participants were taken at day 0 and at day 28 after the second dose.

Study-level results and caveats: Most participants were white British and females outnumbered males, and the authors suggested that clonal diversity may have been underestimated. In the small 56-69-year group, the increase in depth fell short of significance, most likely because of low power. Nearly half of unique spike-specific TCRs reportedly recognized epitopes outside regions mutated in the B.1.351 and B.1.1.7 variants. Vaccine-associated CD4 TCRs spanned the whole spike protein, with dominant responses in regions 160-218 and 743-854. Conclusions about previously exposed vaccinees were limited because only a handful of AZD1222 recipients were SARS-CoV-2 seropositive at baseline. After two AZD1222 doses, both the breadth and the depth of spike-specific TCRs were significantly higher than at day 0 and than in MenACWY recipients. Because no day 14 peak-response samples were available, the repertoires could be characterized only after the peak T cell response.

Here the chain combines TRBV6-2 or TRBV6-3 and TRBJ2-7, with TRBD2 identical over 7 junction bases. The source was peripheral blood, collected 28 days after the second AZD1222 dose. This sequence originates from an adult who received the AZD1222 COVID-19 vaccine. The nucleotides read TGTGCCAGCAGTGGGAGCGGGGTCGCCCCCTACGAGCAGTACTTC. Protein translation: CASSGSGVAPYEQYF.